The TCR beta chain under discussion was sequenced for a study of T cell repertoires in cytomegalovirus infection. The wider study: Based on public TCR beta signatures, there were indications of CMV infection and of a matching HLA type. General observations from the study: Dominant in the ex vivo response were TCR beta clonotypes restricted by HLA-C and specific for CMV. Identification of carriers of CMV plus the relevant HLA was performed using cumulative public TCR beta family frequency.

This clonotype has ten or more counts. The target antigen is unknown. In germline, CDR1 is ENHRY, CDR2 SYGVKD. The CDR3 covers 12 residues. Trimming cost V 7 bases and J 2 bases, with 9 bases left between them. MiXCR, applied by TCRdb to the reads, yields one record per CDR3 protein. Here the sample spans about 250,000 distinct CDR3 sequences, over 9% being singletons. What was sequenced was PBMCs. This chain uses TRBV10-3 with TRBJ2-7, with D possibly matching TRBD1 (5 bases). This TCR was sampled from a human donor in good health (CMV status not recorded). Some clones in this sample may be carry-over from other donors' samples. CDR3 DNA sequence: TGTGCCATCAAAGGGGCCGCCTACGAGCAGTACTTC. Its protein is CAIKGAAYEQYF.